This is a list of T cell receptor beta chains from one sample in a study of T cell repertoires in cytomegalovirus infection. In TCRdb, the reads were re-called with MiXCR into one record per CDR3 protein. The sample has roughly 320,000 distinct CDR3 sequences; around 9.5% are singletons. Sequencing was done on a sample of PBMCs. All receptors derive from a human donor in good health (CMV status not recorded). Some clones in this sample may be carry-over from other donors' samples. CDR3s include the opening cysteine and the closing phenylalanine or tryptophan. D genes are given only for firm matches. The size entry is marked missing in some rows and otherwise reads once, few, many or a size class.

j_gene: TRBJ1-6; v_gene: TRBV28; abundance: .; len: 16; d_gene: .; CDR3nt: TGTGCCAGCAGTTCAGGGGAGGCAATAATCATTTCACCCCTCCACTTT; CDR3aa: CASSSGEAIIISPLHF
j_gene: TRBJ1-1; v_gene: TRBV7-2; abundance: many; len: 17; d_gene: .; CDR3nt: TGTGCCAGCAGCTTAGCGCTTCAGACCCTAATGAACACTGAAGCTTTCTTT; CDR3aa: CASSLALQTLMNTEAFF
j_gene: TRBJ2-7; v_gene: TRBV7-2; abundance: .; len: 14; d_gene: TRBD2; CDR3nt: TGTGCCAGCAGCTTAAGCGGGGGGTCCTACGACCAGTACTTC; CDR3aa: CASSLSGGSYDQYF
j_gene: TRBJ1-6; v_gene: TRBV7-2; abundance: few; len: 13; d_gene: .; CDR3nt: TGTGCCAGCAGCCCGGCAGGGAATTCACCCCTCCACTTT; CDR3aa: CASSPAGNSPLHF
j_gene: TRBJ1-1; v_gene: TRBV11-2; abundance: many; len: 13; d_gene: .; CDR3nt: TGTGCCAGCAGCCGAATCGTCGGCACTGAAGCTTTCTTT; CDR3aa: CASSRIVGTEAFF
j_gene: TRBJ2-1; v_gene: TRBV6-6; abundance: few; len: 15; d_gene: TRBD2; CDR3nt: TGTGCCAGCAGACGAATTAGCGGGGGGTCCAATGAGCAGTTCTTC; CDR3aa: CASRRISGGSNEQFF
j_gene: TRBJ1-6; v_gene: TRBV28; abundance: .; len: 13; d_gene: .; CDR3nt: TGTGCCAGCAGCAGGGTCGATAATTCACCCCTCCACTTT; CDR3aa: CASSRVDNSPLHF
j_gene: TRBJ1-2; v_gene: TRBV7-2; abundance: many; len: 14; d_gene: TRBD1; CDR3nt: TGTGCCAGCAGGACAGGGGGCGCTTACTATGGCTACACCTTC; CDR3aa: CASRTGGAYYGYTF
j_gene: TRBJ1-5; v_gene: TRBV7-6; abundance: few; len: 15; d_gene: .; CDR3nt: TGTGCCAGCAGCTTAGCGAGGGGCCGGGGTCAGCCCCAGCATTTT; CDR3aa: CASSLARGRGQPQHF
j_gene: TRBJ2-3; v_gene: TRBV4-1; abundance: many; len: 16; d_gene: .; CDR3nt: TGCGCCAGCAGCCAAGGGGGAGCAGACTTCACAGATACGCAGTATTTT; CDR3aa: CASSQGGADFTDTQYF
j_gene: TRBJ2-3; v_gene: TRBV5-5; abundance: few; len: 15; d_gene: TRBD1; CDR3nt: TGTGCCAGCAGCTTGATGAACAGGGGGACAGATACGCAGTATTTT; CDR3aa: CASSLMNRGTDTQYF
j_gene: TRBJ1-3; v_gene: TRBV20-1; abundance: many; len: 16; d_gene: TRBD1; CDR3nt: TGCAGTGCTAGCACCTCCAGGGGGAGCTCTGGAAACACCATATATTTT; CDR3aa: CSASTSRGSSGNTIYF
j_gene: TRBJ1-2; v_gene: TRBV7-8; abundance: many; len: 16; d_gene: .; CDR3nt: TGTGCCAGCAATCCTAGTACGGCAACAGGGAGCTATGGCTACACCTTC; CDR3aa: CASNPSTATGSYGYTF
j_gene: TRBJ1-1; v_gene: TRBV15; abundance: .; len: 13; d_gene: .; CDR3nt: TGTGCCACCAGCAGAGGCCAGGAGACTGAAGCTTTCTTT; CDR3aa: CATSRGQETEAFF
j_gene: TRBJ2-1; v_gene: TRBV7-9; abundance: many; len: 14; d_gene: .; CDR3nt: TGTGCCAGCAGCTCAACTAGCTCCTACAATGAGCAGTTCTTC; CDR3aa: CASSSTSSYNEQFF
j_gene: TRBJ2-2; v_gene: TRBV7-2; abundance: many; len: 14; d_gene: .; CDR3nt: TGTGCCAGCAGCCCCGGACAGTCGGGCGGGGAGCTGTTTTTT; CDR3aa: CASSPGQSGGELFF
j_gene: TRBJ2-7; v_gene: TRBV11-2; abundance: many; len: 16; d_gene: TRBD2; CDR3nt: TGTGCCAGCAGCCACCCAGGCAATGGGGGGGCCTACGAGCAGTACTTC; CDR3aa: CASSHPGNGGAYEQYF
j_gene: TRBJ2-1; v_gene: TRBV7-2; abundance: many; len: 13; d_gene: .; CDR3nt: TGTGCCAGCAGCTCGGGACATAGCAATGAGCAGTTCTTC; CDR3aa: CASSSGHSNEQFF
j_gene: TRBJ1-1; v_gene: TRBV7-2; abundance: .; len: 13; d_gene: TRBD1; CDR3nt: TGTGCCAGCAGCTTAGGGACAGGGTCTGAAGCTTTCTTT; CDR3aa: CASSLGTGSEAFF
j_gene: TRBJ2-3; v_gene: TRBV9; abundance: .; len: 16; d_gene: .; CDR3nt: TGTGCCAGCAGCGTAGGAACGGCAGCTAGCACAGATACGCAGTATTTT; CDR3aa: CASSVGTAASTDTQYF
j_gene: TRBJ2-7; v_gene: TRBV19; abundance: few; len: 13; d_gene: TRBD1; CDR3nt: TGTGCCAGTAGCGTACAGGGGTCCTACGAGCAGTACTTC; CDR3aa: CASSVQGSYEQYF
j_gene: TRBJ1-5; v_gene: TRBV6-5; abundance: many; len: 14; d_gene: TRBD1; CDR3nt: TGTGCCAGCAGTCCCGGACAGGAAGGTCAGCCCCAGCATTTT; CDR3aa: CASSPGQEGQPQHF
j_gene: TRBJ1-5; v_gene: TRBV19; abundance: few; len: 13; d_gene: .; CDR3nt: TGTGCCAGTAGTATAGATAAGGGGCAGCCCCAGCATTTT; CDR3aa: CASSIDKGQPQHF
j_gene: TRBJ2-7; v_gene: TRBV7-6; abundance: many; len: 12; d_gene: .; CDR3nt: TGTGCCAGCAGCTTAGGGGACTACGAGCAGTACTTC; CDR3aa: CASSLGDYEQYF
j_gene: TRBJ2-1; v_gene: TRBV13; abundance: .; len: 15; d_gene: TRBD1; CDR3nt: TGTGCCAGCAGTACAGCTATCTCCACAGGGGGTGAGCAGTTCTTC; CDR3aa: CASSTAISTGGEQFF
j_gene: TRBJ2-2; v_gene: TRBV6-1; abundance: .; len: 14; d_gene: .; CDR3nt: TGTGCCAGCAGCCGGGCCTTGAACACCGGGGAGCTGTTTTTT; CDR3aa: CASSRALNTGELFF
j_gene: TRBJ2-7; v_gene: TRBV12-3/TRBV12-4; abundance: .; len: 13; d_gene: .; CDR3nt: TGTGCCAGCAGTCCGACCAATTCCTACGAGCAGTACTTC; CDR3aa: CASSPTNSYEQYF
j_gene: TRBJ2-4; v_gene: TRBV6-6; abundance: .; len: 14; d_gene: .; CDR3nt: TGTGCCAGCAGTTACGCGGGGCGCAAAAACATTCAGTACTTC; CDR3aa: CASSYAGRKNIQYF
j_gene: TRBJ2-3; v_gene: TRBV12-3/TRBV12-4; abundance: many; len: 15; d_gene: TRBD1; CDR3nt: TGTGCCAGCCGCCAAGCGAGCGACAGGGCAGATACGCAGTATTTT; CDR3aa: CASRQASDRADTQYF
j_gene: TRBJ2-5; v_gene: TRBV3-1; abundance: few; len: 15; d_gene: .; CDR3nt: TGTGCCAGCAGCCAGCCCACCGGGCATACGGAGACCCAGTACTTC; CDR3aa: CASSQPTGHTETQYF
j_gene: TRBJ1-4; v_gene: TRBV6-1; abundance: few; len: 14; d_gene: .; CDR3nt: TGTGCCAGCAGACCCGGGGGGGCCGGTGAAAAACTGTTTTTT; CDR3aa: CASRPGGAGEKLFF
j_gene: TRBJ1-2; v_gene: TRBV12-3/TRBV12-4; abundance: many; len: 14; d_gene: TRBD1; CDR3nt: TGTGCCAGCACCTGGGACAGCCAAGGGGGTGGCTACACCTTC; CDR3aa: CASTWDSQGGGYTF
j_gene: TRBJ2-3; v_gene: TRBV20-1; abundance: many; len: 19; d_gene: .; CDR3nt: TGCAGTGCCGAATACAGGGGACGCCCTTTAGCGGGGAGCACAGATACGCAGTATTTT; CDR3aa: CSAEYRGRPLAGSTDTQYF
j_gene: TRBJ1-1; v_gene: TRBV7-2; abundance: few; len: 15; d_gene: TRBD1; CDR3nt: TGTGCCAGCAGCTTAGTTCGACAGGGCTCAACTGAAGCTTTCTTT; CDR3aa: CASSLVRQGSTEAFF
j_gene: TRBJ2-7; v_gene: TRBV7-6; abundance: .; len: 13; d_gene: .; CDR3nt: TGTGCCAGCAGCCGAAGTAAGGGGAACGAGCAGTACTTC; CDR3aa: CASSRSKGNEQYF
j_gene: TRBJ2-5; v_gene: TRBV19; abundance: .; len: 13; d_gene: .; CDR3nt: TGTGCCAGTAGTTCCCGGGACCGAGAGACCCAGTACTTC; CDR3aa: CASSSRDRETQYF
j_gene: TRBJ2-1; v_gene: TRBV27; abundance: many; len: 14; d_gene: TRBD1; CDR3nt: TGTGCCAGCAGCCTTAGACAGGGGGCGAAAGAGCAGTTCTTC; CDR3aa: CASSLRQGAKEQFF
j_gene: TRBJ2-7; v_gene: TRBV14; abundance: .; len: 13; d_gene: TRBD1; CDR3nt: TGTGCCAGCAGGCGGACAGGGGGTCACGAGCAGTACTTC; CDR3aa: CASRRTGGHEQYF
j_gene: TRBJ2-7; v_gene: TRBV7-2; abundance: many; len: 14; d_gene: .; CDR3nt: TGTGCCAGCAGCTTAGCGGAGGGGGCCTACGAGCAGTACTTC; CDR3aa: CASSLAEGAYEQYF
j_gene: TRBJ2-7; v_gene: TRBV20-1; abundance: many; len: 15; d_gene: TRBD1; CDR3nt: TGCAGTGCCATCCCCTTTGACAGGGGGACGGGTGAGCAGTACTTC; CDR3aa: CSAIPFDRGTGEQYF
j_gene: TRBJ1-3; v_gene: TRBV7-2; abundance: many; len: 17; d_gene: .; CDR3nt: TGTGCCAGCAGCTTTACCGGACCGCTTACCTCTGGAAACACCATATATTTT; CDR3aa: CASSFTGPLTSGNTIYF
j_gene: TRBJ2-1; v_gene: TRBV11-2; abundance: many; len: 14; d_gene: TRBD2; CDR3nt: TGTGCCAGCAGCTCCCTGAAGGTGGCGGGGGTATCTCGGTTC; CDR3aa: CASSSLKVAGVSRF
j_gene: TRBJ2-1; v_gene: TRBV5-1; abundance: .; len: 16; d_gene: .; CDR3nt: TGCGCCAGCAGCTTGCCCCGTGGTAGCAGCCACAATGAGCAGTTCTTC; CDR3aa: CASSLPRGSSHNEQFF
j_gene: TRBJ2-7; v_gene: TRBV20-1; abundance: .; len: 13; d_gene: .; CDR3nt: TGCAGTGCTAGAGGGCAGTCACTCTACGAGCAGTACTTC; CDR3aa: CSARGQSLYEQYF
j_gene: TRBJ2-3; v_gene: TRBV7-6; abundance: few; len: 14; d_gene: .; CDR3nt: TGTGCCAGCAGCCCTCGAAGGAGCACAGATACGCAGTATTTT; CDR3aa: CASSPRRSTDTQYF
j_gene: TRBJ2-7; v_gene: TRBV5-6; abundance: .; len: 14; d_gene: .; CDR3nt: TGTGCCAGCAGCCCCAGATTCGGGGCTTCCGAGCAGTACTTC; CDR3aa: CASSPRFGASEQYF
j_gene: TRBJ2-3; v_gene: TRBV27; abundance: .; len: 15; d_gene: .; CDR3nt: TGTGCCAGCAGAAACTTGGGCAGCCGCACAGATACGCAGTATTTT; CDR3aa: CASRNLGSRTDTQYF
j_gene: TRBJ1-3; v_gene: TRBV12-3/TRBV12-4; abundance: .; len: 15; d_gene: .; CDR3nt: TGTGCCAACAGTCGGCCGGGGATGACTGGAAACACCATATATTTT; CDR3aa: CANSRPGMTGNTIYF
j_gene: TRBJ1-5; v_gene: TRBV28; abundance: many; len: 18; d_gene: TRBD1; CDR3nt: TGTGCCAGCAGTTTCTCCGGGACAGGGGGCTGGAGCAATCAGCCCCAGCATTTT; CDR3aa: CASSFSGTGGWSNQPQHF